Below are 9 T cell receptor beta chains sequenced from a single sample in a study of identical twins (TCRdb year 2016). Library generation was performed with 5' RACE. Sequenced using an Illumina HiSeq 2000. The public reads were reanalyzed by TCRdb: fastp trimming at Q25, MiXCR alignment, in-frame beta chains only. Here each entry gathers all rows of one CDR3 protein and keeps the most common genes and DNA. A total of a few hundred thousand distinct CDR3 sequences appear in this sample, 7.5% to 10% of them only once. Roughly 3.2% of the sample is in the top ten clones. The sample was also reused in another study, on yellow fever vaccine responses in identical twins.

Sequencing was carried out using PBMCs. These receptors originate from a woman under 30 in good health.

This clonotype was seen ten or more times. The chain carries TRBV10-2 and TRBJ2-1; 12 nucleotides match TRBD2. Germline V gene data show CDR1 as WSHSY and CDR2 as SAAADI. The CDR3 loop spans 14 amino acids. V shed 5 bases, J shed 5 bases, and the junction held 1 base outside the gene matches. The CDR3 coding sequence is TGCGCCAGCAGTAGGACTAGCGGGAACAATGAGCAGTTCTTC. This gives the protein CASSRTSGNNEQFF.

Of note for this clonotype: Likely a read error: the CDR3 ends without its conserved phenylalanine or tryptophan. CDR3 residues: CASRRGQGNEQFV. The CDR3 nucleotides read TGTGCCAGCAGGAGGGGACAGGGCAATGAGCAGTTCGTC. The chain uses TRBV28 and TRBJ2-1, with TRBD1 identical over 9 bases. This CDR3 is built from 13 residues. Per germline, CDR1 MDHEN and CDR2 SYDVKM. V trimming: 6 bases; J trimming: 6 bases; junction bases outside the gene matches: 3.

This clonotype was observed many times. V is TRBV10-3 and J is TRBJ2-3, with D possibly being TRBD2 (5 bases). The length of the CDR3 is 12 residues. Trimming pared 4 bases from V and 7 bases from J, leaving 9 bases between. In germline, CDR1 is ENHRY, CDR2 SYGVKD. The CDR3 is CAISVSGNTQYF. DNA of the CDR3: TGTGCCATCAGTGTGTCGGGAAATACGCAGTATTTT.

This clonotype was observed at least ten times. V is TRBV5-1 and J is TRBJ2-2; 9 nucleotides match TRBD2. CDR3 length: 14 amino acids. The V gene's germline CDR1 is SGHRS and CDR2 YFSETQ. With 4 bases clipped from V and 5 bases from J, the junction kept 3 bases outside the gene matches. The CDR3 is CASSPGLATGELFF. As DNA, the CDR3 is TGCGCCAGCAGCCCGGGACTAGCAACCGGGGAGCTGTTTTTT. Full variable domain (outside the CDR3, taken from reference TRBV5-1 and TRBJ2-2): KAGVTQTPRYLIKTRGQQVTLSCSPISGHRSVSWYQQTPGQGLQFLFEYFSETQRNKGNFPGRFSGRQFSNSRSEMNVSTLELGDSALYLCASSPGLATGELFFGEGSRLTVL.

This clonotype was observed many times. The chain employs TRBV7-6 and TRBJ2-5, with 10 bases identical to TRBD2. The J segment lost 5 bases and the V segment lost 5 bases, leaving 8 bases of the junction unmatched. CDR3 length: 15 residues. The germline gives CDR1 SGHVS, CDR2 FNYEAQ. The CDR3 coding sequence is TGTGCCAGCAGCCATAACTTAGCGGGAGGTGAGACCCAGTACTTC. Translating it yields CASSHNLAGGETQYF.

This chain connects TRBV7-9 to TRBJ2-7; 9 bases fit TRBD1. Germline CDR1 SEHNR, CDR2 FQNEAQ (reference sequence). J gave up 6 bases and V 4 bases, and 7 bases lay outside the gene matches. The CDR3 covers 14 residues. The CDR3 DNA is TGTGCCAGCAGCTCGACCGGGACAGGGACCGAGCAGTACTTC. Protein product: CASSSTGTGTEQYF.

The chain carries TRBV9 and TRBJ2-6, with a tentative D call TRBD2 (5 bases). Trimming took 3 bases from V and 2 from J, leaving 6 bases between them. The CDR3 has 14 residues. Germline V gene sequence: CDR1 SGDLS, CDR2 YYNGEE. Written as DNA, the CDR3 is TGTGCCAGCAGCGCTAGCCCTGGGGCCAACGTCCTGACTTTC. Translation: CASSASPGANVLTF.

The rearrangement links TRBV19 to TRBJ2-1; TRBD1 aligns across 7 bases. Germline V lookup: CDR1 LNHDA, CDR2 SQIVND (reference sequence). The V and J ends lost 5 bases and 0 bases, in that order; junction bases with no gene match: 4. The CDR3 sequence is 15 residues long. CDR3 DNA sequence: TGTGCCAGTAGTTTGGGACAGAACTCCTACAATGAGCAGTTCTTC. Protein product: CASSLGQNSYNEQFF.

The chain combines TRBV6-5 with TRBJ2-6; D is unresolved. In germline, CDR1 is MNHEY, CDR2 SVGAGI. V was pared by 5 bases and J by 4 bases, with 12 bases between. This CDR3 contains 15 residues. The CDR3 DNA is TGTGCCAGCAGTATCGATTTATCGGGGGCCAACGTCCTGACTTTC. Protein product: CASSIDLSGANVLTF.